A selection of T cell receptor beta chains follows, all from one sample in a study of T cells in Graves' hyperthyroidism and ophthalmopathy. TCRdb reanalysed the multiplex PCR reads using MiXCR and keeps one entry per CDR3 protein. The table shows more than 500,000 distinct CDR3 sequences, with 15% to 20% occurring only once. Sample: blood. The receptors come from a woman aged 30 to 39 with Graves' ophthalmopathy. Both conserved end residues are part of each CDR3. A D gene is named only where the DNA matches it firmly. Clone size is stated in some rows and not others, as once, few, many or a class when expanded.

TGTGCCAGCAGCTTTAACGCGGGCGGCCTCACGTCAAATGGCTACACCTTC,CASSFNAGGLTSNGYTF,.,TRBV7-2,.,TRBJ1-2
TGTGCCAGCAGCTTAGCCTTGGTTGAGACCCAGTACTTC,CASSLALVETQYF,.,TRBV7-2,.,TRBJ2-5
TGCAGTGCTAGAGAGACCCTTGGGAGGGTAGCGGGAGAGACCCAGTACTTC,CSARETLGRVAGETQYF,TRBD2,TRBV20-1,many,TRBJ2-5
TGTGCCAGCAGCGAAACGCACGAGGGCACTGAAGCTTTCTTT,CASSETHEGTEAFF,.,TRBV9,.,TRBJ1-1
TGTGCCAGCAGCTTAGCGTCGGGACAAGGCACTGAAGCTTTCTTT,CASSLASGQGTEAFF,.,TRBV11-2,.,TRBJ1-1
TGTGCCAGCAGCCCCTCACTAGCGGGATTCTTCGAGCAGTACTTC,CASSPSLAGFFEQYF,TRBD2,TRBV12-3/TRBV12-4,.,TRBJ2-7
TGTGCCAGCAGTTACCCATCCCACAGGGGTGCCTACAATGAGCAGTTCTTC,CASSYPSHRGAYNEQFF,TRBD1,TRBV6-5,few,TRBJ2-1
TGTGCCAGGAAACCGGGACTTCTAATCTACGAGCAGTACTTC,CARKPGLLIYEQYF,.,TRBV7-3,.,TRBJ2-7
TGTGCCATCAGCCAGCGGGCTAGCTCTGGGGCCAACGTCCTGACTTTC,CAISQRASSGANVLTF,.,TRBV10-3,few,TRBJ2-6
TGCAGTGCTAGAGGTCGACTGAACTCCTACGAGCAGTACTTC,CSARGRLNSYEQYF,.,TRBV20-1,many,TRBJ2-7
TGTGCCAGCAGTCCCCGGCCGGGGTTCGGAGGCGAAAAACTGTTTTTT,CASSPRPGFGGEKLFF,.,TRBV27,many,TRBJ1-4
TGTGCCAGCACTCTAGGAGGGGAGTCATATGGCTACACCTTC,CASTLGGESYGYTF,.,TRBV11-1,few,TRBJ1-2
TGTGCCATCAGGGAGACTAGCGGGGAGTATAAGGATACGCAGTATTTT,CAIRETSGEYKDTQYF,TRBD2,TRBV10-3,.,TRBJ2-3
TGCAGTGCTAGAGTTGGAGGTTGGAGCACAGATACGCAGTATTTT,CSARVGGWSTDTQYF,.,TRBV20-1,many,TRBJ2-3
TGTGCCAGCAGCTTGGGGACAGGAAACACAGATACGCAGTATTTT,CASSLGTGNTDTQYF,TRBD1,TRBV7-2,many,TRBJ2-3
TGCGCCAGCAGAAACAGGGGAGTTCGTAGCGGGAGTCACGAGCAGTACTTC,CASRNRGVRSGSHEQYF,TRBD2,TRBV10-2,.,TRBJ2-7
TGTGCCACCAGTTACCAGGGACCGATCAATGAGCAGTTCTTC,CATSYQGPINEQFF,.,TRBV7-9,many,TRBJ2-1
TGCGCCAGCAGCCAGTCAGGGTTAAGCTCCTACAATGAGCAGTTCTTC,CASSQSGLSSYNEQFF,.,TRBV4-3,.,TRBJ2-1
TGTGCCAGCAGAAAACCTAGCGGTTACAACACAGATACGCAGTATTTT,CASRKPSGYNTDTQYF,TRBD2,TRBV6-2/TRBV6-3,many,TRBJ2-3
TGTGCCAGCAGCCCGGGTCGGCTGGGGCTGTTTTTT,CASSPGRLGLFF,.,TRBV6-1,.,TRBJ2-2
TGTGCCAGCACCCACCGGCTTCGGGGATACAATGAGCAGTTCTTC,CASTHRLRGYNEQFF,.,TRBV6-1,.,TRBJ2-1
TGTGCCAGCAGTTTAGCGGAATACAATGAGCAGTTCTTC,CASSLAEYNEQFF,.,TRBV12-3/TRBV12-4,many,TRBJ2-1
TGTGCCAGCAGCCAAAACCTCGGGCGGGGTTACATTCAGTACTTC,CASSQNLGRGYIQYF,.,TRBV7-3,.,TRBJ2-4
TGTGCCAGCAACCCGGACAGGGACTACGAGCAGTACTTC,CASNPDRDYEQYF,TRBD1,TRBV2,many,TRBJ2-7
TGTGCCAGCACCTCCAGGGGGGCAGCAGATACGCAGTATTTT,CASTSRGAADTQYF,.,TRBV5-5,few,TRBJ2-3
TGCAGTGCTAGAGATAGCGGGAGTGGAAGGGACACAGATACGCAGTATTTT,CSARDSGSGRDTDTQYF,TRBD2,TRBV20-1,many,TRBJ2-3
TGCAGCGTTGACGAGGGGGCATACGAGCAGTACTTC,CSVDEGAYEQYF,TRBD1,TRBV29-1,few,TRBJ2-7
TGTGCCTGGAGTGCACAGGGAAATCAGCCCCAGCATTTT,CAWSAQGNQPQHF,.,TRBV30,many,TRBJ1-5
TGTGCCAGCAGCTTAGCCAGACTAGCGGGCCAAGAGACCCAGTACTTC,CASSLARLAGQETQYF,TRBD2,TRBV11-2,.,TRBJ2-5
TGTGCCAGCGGAGACAGGGTCGTCCAAGAGACCCAGTACTTC,CASGDRVVQETQYF,TRBD1,TRBV6-1,many,TRBJ2-5
TGCAGTGCTCCCCCGACTAGCGGGAGTATCTATGAGCAGTTCTTC,CSAPPTSGSIYEQFF,TRBD2,TRBV20-1,many,TRBJ2-1